These T cell receptor beta chains were read from a single sample in a study of T cell responses to AZD1222 COVID-19 vaccine. Measured with immunoSEQ multiplex PCR; TCRdb has only the in-frame clones, and not every one. Of around 75,000 clones in the sample, around 89% were seen once. Sequencing used peripheral blood, obtained 28 days after the second dose of the MenACWY control vaccine. The receptors here all came from an adult who received the MenACWY meningococcal vaccine as a control. Each CDR3 is given with its conserved first and last residue. D genes are given only for firm matches.

d_gene | j_gene | v_gene | CDR3aa | CDR3nt
- | TRBJ2-6 | TRBV3-1/TRBV3-2 | CASSQAGGSYSGANVLTF | TGTGCCAGCAGCCAAGCGGGGGGCTCCTACTCTGGGGCCAACGTCCTGACTTTC
- | TRBJ2-7 | TRBV25-1 | CASSRAGSSYEQYF | TGTGCCAGCAGTAGGGCAGGGTCTTCCTACGAGCAGTACTTC
- | TRBJ1-1 | TRBV6-5 | CASSQPAISEAFF | TGTGCCAGCAGTCAACCGGCCATTAGTGAAGCTTTCTTT
TRBD2 | TRBJ2-1 | TRBV28 | CASSVLAGFSYNEQFF | TGTGCCAGCAGTGTCCTAGCGGGGTTCTCCTACAATGAGCAGTTCTTC
TRBD1 | TRBJ2-7 | TRBV27 | CASSLVYGTDRSEQYF | TGTGCCAGCAGTTTGGTCTACGGGACAGACCGTAGCGAGCAGTACTTC
- | TRBJ2-2 | TRBV4-3 | CASSQDRAAVGTGELFF | TGCGCCAGCAGCCAAGATCGGGCGGCAGTAGGCACCGGGGAGCTGTTTTTT
TRBD1 | TRBJ2-3 | TRBV10-1 | CASSSVPPGTETTDTQYF | TGCGCCAGCAGTTCAGTTCCACCCGGGACAGAGACCACAGATACGCAGTATTTT
TRBD1 | TRBJ1-1 | TRBV19 | CASNLDRAEAFF | TGTGCCAGTAACCTGGACAGGGCTGAAGCTTTCTTT
TRBD1 | TRBJ2-3 | TRBV28 | CASRSYRGGLGDTQYF | TGTGCCAGCAGATCCTACAGGGGTGGTCTGGGAGATACGCAGTATTTT
- | TRBJ2-5 | TRBV12-5 | CASGLGGGLETQYF | TGTGCTAGTGGTTTGGGGGGTGGGTTGGAGACCCAGTACTTC